The 29 T cell receptor beta chains in this list originate from one sample, sequenced in a study of CD8 T cells in ankylosing spondylitis. MiXCR, applied by TCRdb to the 5' RACE reads, yields one record per CDR3 protein. The sample includes roughly 240,000 distinct CDR3 sequences, roughly 32% seen only once; the top ten take about 4%. Source material: blood, either unsorted or a sorted T cell fraction (not recorded which). The source of these receptors is a male donor with ankylosing spondylitis or in good health (not recorded which).

The J gene is TRBJ1-1, the V gene TRBV5-1, with a weak D call TRBD1 (5 bases). V gave up 4 bases and J gave up 0 bases, with 10 bases separating them. The length of the CDR3 is 14 residues. Germline lookup yields CDR1 SGHRS and CDR2 YFSETQ. The CDR3 loop is CASSPRGLNTEAFF. CDR3 coding DNA: TGCGCCAGCAGCCCGAGGGGATTGAACACTGAAGCTTTCTTT.

The chain is built from TRBV7-6 and TRBJ2-7; 11 nucleotides match TRBD1. The CDR3 totals 17 residues. With V trimmed by 4 bases and J by 4 bases, 12 bases remained unmatched. Germline V gene sequence: CDR1 SGHVS, CDR2 FNYEAQ. The CDR3 spells CASSSIRMDRGQYEQYF. CDR3 sequence (DNA): TGTGCCAGCAGCTCGATACGAATGGACAGGGGGCAGTACGAGCAGTACTTC.

The chain uses TRBV7-4 and TRBJ1-5; D is uncertain. The germline V gene encodes CDR1 SGHVT and CDR2 SQSDAQ. V was cut by 8 bases and J by 7 bases, with 12 bases left in between. This CDR3 spans 12 amino acids. CDR3 bases: TGTGCCAGCGCAAAAAATGGGCAGCCCCAGCATTTT. This sequence encodes CASAKNGQPQHF.

This rearrangement joins TRBV20-1 to TRBJ2-1; D uncertain. This CDR3 contains 14 residues. The germline CDR1 and CDR2 sequences are DFQATT and SNEGSKA (reference sequence). The V end was cut by 3 bases, the J end by 0 bases, with 9 bases between. The CDR3 nucleotides read TGCAGTGCTAGTAACTCAGGCTCCTACAATGAGCAGTTCTTC. Its protein product is CSASNSGSYNEQFF.

The chain combines TRBV20-1 with TRBJ2-1, with TRBD1 matching 9 bases. This CDR3 contains 13 residues. The germline V gene has CDR1 DFQATT and CDR2 SNEGSKA (reference sequence). V shed 1 base and J 10 bases; nucleotides not matched to a gene: 5. The CDR3 nucleotides read TGCAGTGCTAGAGCTTTAACAGGGGGCGAGCAGTTCTTC. It yields the protein CSARALTGGEQFF.

J is TRBJ1-4 and V is TRBV5-6; D is undetermined. Germline values: CDR1 SGHDT, CDR2 YYEEEE. This CDR3 is built from 14 residues. Trimming shortened V by 4 bases and J by 6 bases, and 13 bases separated the two germline ends. The CDR3, as DNA: TGTGCCAGCAGCCCCCCGGATTGGGATGAAAAACTGTTTTTT. Its translation is CASSPPDWDEKLFF.

This clonotype turned up a few times. This chain uses TRBV21-1 with TRBJ2-3. TRBV21-1 is a pseudogene. The CDR3 is 16 amino acids. The CDR3 loop is CASSPHRSISTDTQYF. The CDR3 DNA reads TGTGCCAGCAGCCCCCATCGTAGTATCTCCACAGATACGCAGTATTTT.

This sequence joins TRBV15 and TRBJ2-3, with 7 bases matching TRBD1. The CDR3 sequence is 16 residues long. J lost 5 bases, V lost 1 base, and 9 bases had no gene match. Germline loops: CDR1 LNHNV, CDR2 YYDKDF (reference sequence). This CDR3 reads CATSRATGNFGDTQYF. In DNA form, the CDR3 reads TGTGCCACCAGCAGAGCGACAGGGAACTTCGGAGATACGCAGTATTTT. Full variable domain (remainder filled in from reference TRBV15 and TRBJ2-3): DAMVIQNPRYQVTQFGKPVTLSCSQTLNHNVMYWYQQKSSQAPKLLFHYYDKDFNNEADTPDNFQSRRPNTSFCFLDIRSPGLGDTAMYLCATSRATGNFGDTQYFGPGTRLTVL.

This clonotype has only a few counts. This chain joins TRBV6-1 and TRBJ2-1, with D perhaps matching TRBD2 (6 bases). Trimming shortened V by 4 bases and J by 4 bases, and 20 bases separated the two germline ends. The CDR3 consists of 17 residues. The germline V gene has CDR1 MNHNS and CDR2 SASEGT. The CDR3 region is CASSAARRTGLYNEQFF. CDR3 nucleotides: TGTGCCAGCAGTGCGGCAAGAAGGACTGGACTATACAATGAGCAGTTCTTC.

This clonotype was found many times. This rearrangement joins TRBV29-1 to TRBJ2-3; 13 nucleotides match TRBD2. The CDR3 is 18 amino acids. CDR1 SQVTM and CDR2 ANQGSEA come from the germline V gene. The ends lost 6 bases at V and 0 bases at J; junction bases unmatched: 12. The CDR3 DNA reads TGCAGCGTGTTACCGGGACTAGCGGGACTAGGGAGCACAGATACGCAGTATTTT. This translates into CSVLPGLAGLGSTDTQYF.

V and J are TRBV7-6 and TRBJ2-7; D uncertain. The V gene's germline CDR1 is SGHVS and CDR2 FNYEAQ. This CDR3 region has 13 residues. Trimming stripped 6 bases from V and 0 bases from J, with 9 bases between. DNA for the CDR3: TGTGCCAGCAGTCCTGTCTTCTCCTACGAGCAGTACTTC. The encoded protein is CASSPVFSYEQYF.

The CDR3 DNA is TGCAGTGCCCCCCCGACAGGAAAAGAGACCCAGTACTTC. Its translation: CSAPPTGKETQYF. V gene TRBV20-1 combines with J gene TRBJ2-5; a possible D gene is TRBD1 (6 bases). The ends were cut back, 6 bases at V and 3 bases at J, with 14 bases in the middle. Germline lookup yields CDR1 DFQATT and CDR2 SNEGSKA (reference sequence). The CDR3 loop spans 13 amino acids.

V is TRBV20-1 and J is TRBJ2-5; TRBD2 matches 13 bases. V trimming: 5 bases; J trimming: 1 base; junction bases outside the gene matches: 7. Germline loops: CDR1 DFQATT, CDR2 SNEGSKA (reference sequence). This CDR3 is 16 amino acids long. The CDR3 bases are TGCAGTGCTGGACGGACTAGCGGGGGACCCCAAGAGACCCAGTACTTC. As protein: CSAGRTSGGPQETQYF.

The chain joins TRBV3-1 to TRBJ2-7, with TRBD1 matching 9 bases. Trimming removed 4 bases from V and 13 bases from J; junction bases left unmatched: 11. The CDR3 totals 13 residues. CDR1 and CDR2 from the germline V gene are LGHDT and YNNKEL (reference sequence). Written as DNA, the CDR3 is TGTGCCAGCAGCCTAGGACCGTCGGACAGGGGTTACTTC. Residues: CASSLGPSDRGYF.

This rearrangement joins TRBV20-1 to TRBJ2-1, with 9 positions matching TRBD2. Germline V gene sequence: CDR1 DFQATT, CDR2 SNEGSKA (reference sequence). The length of the CDR3 is 12 residues. J gave up 8 bases and V 1 base, and 0 bases lay outside the gene matches. The CDR3 coding sequence is TGCAGTGCTAGAGGGACTAGCGATGAGCAGTTCTTC. Translation gives CSARGTSDEQFF.

There are a few counts of this clonotype. V and J are TRBV15 and TRBJ2-5; unclear D gene. The germline gives CDR1 LNHNV, CDR2 YYDKDF (reference sequence). V gave up 3 bases and J gave up 5 bases, with 13 bases separating them. The CDR3 consists of 14 residues. The CDR3 region is CATSRDQSRETQYF. For the CDR3, the DNA is TGTGCCACCAGCAGGGACCAATCCCGGGAGACCCAGTACTTC.

The chain links TRBV27 to TRBJ2-1; 7 nucleotides agree with TRBD1. The germline V gene has CDR1 MNHEY and CDR2 SMNVEV (reference sequence). V trimming: 6 bases; J trimming: 5 bases; junction bases outside the gene matches: 10. The length of the CDR3 is 15 residues. The CDR3: CASRPQTGSHNEQFF. The CDR3 DNA sequence: TGTGCCAGCAGACCCCAGACAGGGTCCCACAATGAGCAGTTCTTC.

This clonotype was picked up a small number of times. CDR3 sequence (DNA): TGTGCCAGCAGTTTCCCCACAGGGGAGAGAGGGACCCAGTACTTC. Translating it yields CASSFPTGERGTQYF. The chain uses TRBV12-3 or TRBV12-4 and TRBJ2-5; the match to TRBD1 covers 7 bases. There are 15 residues in the CDR3. The V gene end was trimmed by 3 bases and the J gene end by 7 bases; junction bases not matched to a gene: 11.

This clonotype was seen a handful of times. This chain uses TRBV29-1 with TRBJ2-5, with 8 bases fitting TRBD2. J lost 5 bases, V lost 6 bases, and 8 bases had no gene match. Per the germline V gene, CDR1 is SQVTM and CDR2 is ANQGSEA. The CDR3 extends over 13 amino acids. The CDR3 region is CSVITGGKETQYF. Here the CDR3 DNA reads TGCAGCGTCATTACGGGGGGGAAGGAGACCCAGTACTTC.

CDR3 sequence: CASSLSGRFSSYEQYF. The CDR3 nucleotides are TGTGCCAGCAGTTTATCGGGCAGGTTCTCATCCTACGAGCAGTACTTC. The chain uses TRBV27 and TRBJ2-7; D not resolved. V lost 0 bases, J lost 1 base, and 13 bases lay in between. Germline-derived CDR1 and CDR2 are MNHEY and SMNVEV (reference sequence). This CDR3 spans 16 amino acids.

Only a few counts were recorded for this clonotype. The chain combines TRBV20-1 with TRBJ1-4, with a weak D call TRBD1 (5 bases). The length of the CDR3 is 12 residues. CDR1 and CDR2 (germline): DFQATT, SNEGSKA (reference sequence). V was shortened by 5 bases and J by 8 bases, with 12 bases between the two germline ends. The CDR3 sequence: CSAFRGTEKLFF. The CDR3 bases are TGCAGTGCTTTCCGGGGGACGGAAAAACTGTTTTTT.

This clonotype was picked up a small number of times. V gene TRBV10-3 combines with J gene TRBJ2-1; D gene ambiguous. The CDR3 loop spans 13 amino acids. In germline, CDR1 is ENHRY, CDR2 SYGVKD. V lost 6 bases and J lost 8, with 14 bases in between. The CDR3 coding sequence is TGTGCCATCAGGGACCTTTTGGGCGATGAGCAGTTCTTC. As protein: CAIRDLLGDEQFF.

V is TRBV4-2 and J is TRBJ1-4; tentatively, D is TRBD1 (5 bases). The CDR3 consists of 15 residues. Germline V gene lookup returns CDR1 LGHNA and CDR2 YNFKEQ. The V gene lost 0 bases and the J gene lost 8 bases, with 13 bases spanning the gap. The chain's CDR3 is CASSQEGGRDEKLFF. The CDR3 DNA is TGTGCCAGCAGCCAAGAGGGGGGACGGGACGAAAAACTGTTTTTT.

This clonotype has more than one count but fewer than ten. The rearrangement uses TRBV28 and TRBJ2-2; D is undetermined. CDR3 length: 14 amino acids. The V gene's germline CDR1 is MDHEN and CDR2 SYDVKM. V gave up 3 bases and J gave up 2 bases, with 7 bases separating them. The CDR3 DNA sequence: TGTGCCAGCAGTTTTCAGCTAAACACCGGGGAGCTGTTTTTT. The encoded protein is CASSFQLNTGELFF. Filled out from reference TRBV28 and TRBJ2-2, the complete variable domain reads DVKVTQSSRYLVKRTGEKVFLECVQDMDHENMFWYRQDPGLGLRLIYFSYDVKMKEKGDIPEGYSVSREKKERFSLILESASTNQTSMYLCASSFQLNTGELFFGEGSRLTVL.

This rearrangement joins TRBV6-5 to TRBJ2-2; tentative D call: TRBD2 (6 bases). V shed 0 bases and J shed 1 base, with 9 bases lying between them. This CDR3 is 16 amino acids long. CDR1 and CDR2 (germline): MNHEY, SVGAGI. This CDR3 is CASSYSTGGNTGELFF. The CDR3 DNA follows: TGTGCCAGCAGTTACTCGACCGGGGGGAACACCGGGGAGCTGTTTTTT.

The V call is TRBV9, the J call TRBJ2-2; D is ambiguous. The germline gives CDR1 SGDLS, CDR2 YYNGEE. Trimming cost V 4 bases and J 5 bases, with 12 bases left between them. The CDR3 has 14 amino acids. The CDR3 nucleotides read TGTGCCAGCAGCCTCCACCAAGGGACCGGGGAGCTGTTTTTT. Protein product: CASSLHQGTGELFF.

The V call is TRBV15, the J call TRBJ2-7; TRBD1 might be the D (6 bases). CDR3 length equals 13 residues. Germline CDR1 LNHNV, CDR2 YYDKDF (reference sequence). The germline V and J ends were trimmed by 5 bases and 6 bases, with 14 bases remaining between them. The chain's CDR3 is CATSGKTGIEQYF. CDR3 nucleotides: TGTGCCACCAGCGGAAAAACAGGGATCGAGCAGTACTTC. Using reference TRBV15 and TRBJ2-7 for the parts outside the CDR3, the full variable domain is DAMVIQNPRYQVTQFGKPVTLSCSQTLNHNVMYWYQQKSSQAPKLLFHYYDKDFNNEADTPDNFQSRRPNTSFCFLDIRSPGLGDTAMYLCATSGKTGIEQYFGPGTRLTVT.

This clonotype occurred a few times. The rearrangement uses TRBV20-1 and TRBJ2-2; D is perhaps TRBD2 (5 bases). The CDR3 is 13 residues long. Germline V gives CDR1 DFQATT, CDR2 SNEGSKA (reference sequence). The ends were cut back, 3 bases at V and 1 base at J, with 6 bases in the middle. The CDR3 spells CSARRENTGELFF. CDR3 sequence (DNA): TGCAGTGCTAGGAGGGAGAACACCGGGGAGCTGTTTTTT.

This clonotype was observed a few times. The V gene is TRBV20-1, the J gene TRBJ1-5, with TRBD1 as a possible D gene (5 bases). The CDR3 length is 14 residues. Germline V gives CDR1 DFQATT, CDR2 SNEGSKA (reference sequence). Trimming pared 6 bases from V and 7 bases from J, leaving 19 bases between. CDR3 region: CSATPFRGKQPQHF. CDR3 nucleotide sequence: TGCAGTGCCACCCCCTTTCGGGGGAAACAGCCCCAGCATTTT.